The clone carrying this TCR beta chain came up once. This sample is part of a study of PD-L1 blockade in urothelial cancer. Germline V gene sequence: CDR1 MNHEY, CDR2 SVGAGI. Trimming stripped 5 bases from V and 3 bases from J, with 11 bases between. The CDR3 length is 14 residues. TCRdb's table, derived via immunoSEQ multiplex PCR, lists solely in-frame clones and lacks some. This repertoire shows about 69,000 clones, 70% to 90% found once; its top ten account for about 3.2%. This clonotype originated in a man aged 60-69 years with urothelial cancer. The specimen comprised PBMCs, sampled around atezolizumab (anti-PD-L1) treatment. This chain uses TRBV6-5 with TRBJ1-3, with D possibly being TRBD1 (6 bases). This CDR3 is CASSLRGYGNTIYF. The CDR3 nucleotides are TGTGCCAGCAGTCTCAGGGGTTATGGAAACACCATATATTTT.